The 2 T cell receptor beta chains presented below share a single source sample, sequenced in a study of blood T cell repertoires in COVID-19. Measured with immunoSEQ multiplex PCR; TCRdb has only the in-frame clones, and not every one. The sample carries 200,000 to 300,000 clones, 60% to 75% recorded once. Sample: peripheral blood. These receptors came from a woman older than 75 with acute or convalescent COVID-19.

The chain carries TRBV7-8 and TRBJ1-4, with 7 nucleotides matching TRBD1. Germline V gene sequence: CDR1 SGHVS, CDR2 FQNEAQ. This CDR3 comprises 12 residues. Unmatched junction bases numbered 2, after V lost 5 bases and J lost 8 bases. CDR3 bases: TGTGCCAGCAGCCCGGACAGGGAAAAACTGTTTTTT. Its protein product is CASSPDREKLFF.

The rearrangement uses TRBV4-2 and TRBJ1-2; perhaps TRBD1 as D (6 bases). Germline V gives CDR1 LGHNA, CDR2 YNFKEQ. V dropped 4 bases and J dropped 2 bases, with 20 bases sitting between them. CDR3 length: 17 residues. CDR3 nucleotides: TGTGCCAGCAGCCCAGGAGGCAGGGGATTCTCCAACTATGGCTACACCTTC. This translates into CASSPGGRGFSNYGYTF.